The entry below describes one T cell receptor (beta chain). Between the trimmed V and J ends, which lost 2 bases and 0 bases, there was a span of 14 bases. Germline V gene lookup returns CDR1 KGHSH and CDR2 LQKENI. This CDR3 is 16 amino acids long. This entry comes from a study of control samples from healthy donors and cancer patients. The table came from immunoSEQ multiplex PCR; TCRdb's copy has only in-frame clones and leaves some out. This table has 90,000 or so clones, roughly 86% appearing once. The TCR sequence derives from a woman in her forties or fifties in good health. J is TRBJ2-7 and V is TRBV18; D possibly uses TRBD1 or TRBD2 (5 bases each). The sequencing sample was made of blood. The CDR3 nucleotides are TGTGCCAGCTCACCAGGCAGGGTTGGGAGCTCCTACGAGCAGTACTTC. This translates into CASSPGRVGSSYEQYF.